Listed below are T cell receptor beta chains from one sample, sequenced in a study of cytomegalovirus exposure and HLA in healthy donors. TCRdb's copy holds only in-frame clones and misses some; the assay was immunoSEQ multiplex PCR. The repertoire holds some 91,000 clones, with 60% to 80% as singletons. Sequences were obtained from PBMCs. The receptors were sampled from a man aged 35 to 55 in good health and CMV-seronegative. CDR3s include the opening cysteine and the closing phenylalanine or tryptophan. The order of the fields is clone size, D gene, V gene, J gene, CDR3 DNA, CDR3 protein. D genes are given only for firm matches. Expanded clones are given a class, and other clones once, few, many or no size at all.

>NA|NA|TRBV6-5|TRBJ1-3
TGTGCCAGCACAGGGTATTCCTCTGGAAACACCATATATTTT
CASTGYSSGNTIYF
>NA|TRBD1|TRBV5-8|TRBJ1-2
TGTGCCAGCAGCTGGGACAGGGTTATCCCTACCTACACCTTC
CASSWDRVIPTYTF
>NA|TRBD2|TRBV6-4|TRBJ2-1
TGTGCCAGCAGTGACGCTAGGACTAGCGGTATCTACAATGAGCAGTTCTTC
CASSDARTSGIYNEQFF
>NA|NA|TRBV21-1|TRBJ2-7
TGTGCCAGCAGCAAAGAGAGGGACAGGGGGCTATCTTCCTACGAGCAGTACTTC
CASSKERDRGLSSYEQYF
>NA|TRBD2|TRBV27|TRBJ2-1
TGTGCCAGCAGCAGAAGACTAGCGGGCACCTACAATGAGCAGTTCTTC
CASSRRLAGTYNEQFF
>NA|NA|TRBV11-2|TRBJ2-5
TGTGCCAGCAGCTTAGACCCAGGGACCCAGTACTTC
CASSLDPGTQYF
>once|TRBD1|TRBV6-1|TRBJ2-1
TGTGCCAGCAGTGTTACTACAGGGGCCAGTGAGCAGTTCTTC
CASSVTTGASEQFF
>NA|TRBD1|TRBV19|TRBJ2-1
TGTGCCAGTAGGCAAGGGACAGGGGTTCCCTACAATGAGCAGTTCTTC
CASRQGTGVPYNEQFF
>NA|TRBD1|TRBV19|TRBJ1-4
TGTGCCAGTAGTGACTCAGGGGGCTACGGTGAAAAACTGTTTTTT
CASSDSGGYGEKLFF
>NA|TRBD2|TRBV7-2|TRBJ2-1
TGTGCCAGCAGCTTAGGGCTAGCGGGGGGAAGCTCCTACAATGAGCAGTTCTTC
CASSLGLAGGSSYNEQFF
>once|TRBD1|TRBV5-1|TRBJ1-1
TGCGCCAGCAGTCGAGGGCCGGGACAGCAGAACACTGAAGCTTTCTTT
CASSRGPGQQNTEAFF
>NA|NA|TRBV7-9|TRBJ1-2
TGTGCCAGCAGCTTCCAGGGTAGCCGCGGCTACACCTTC
CASSFQGSRGYTF
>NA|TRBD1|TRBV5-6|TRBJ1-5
TGTGCCAGCAGCTGGGGGACAGGGGGACCCAATCAGCCCCAGCATTTT
CASSWGTGGPNQPQHF
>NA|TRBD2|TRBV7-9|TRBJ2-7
TGTGCCAGCAGCCCGGGACTAGCGGGCCAGGGCAACGAGCAGTACTTC
CASSPGLAGQGNEQYF
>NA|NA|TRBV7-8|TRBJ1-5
TGTGCCAGCAGCTTATCGGGAGTTCAGCCCCAGCATTTT
CASSLSGVQPQHF
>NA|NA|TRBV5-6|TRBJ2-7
TGTGCCAGCAGCTTATACCAGGTACCCGGTGAGCAGTACTTC
CASSLYQVPGEQYF
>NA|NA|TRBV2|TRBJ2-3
TGTGCCAGCAGTGGTCCCAGTCCACCAGATACGCAGTATTTT
CASSGPSPPDTQYF
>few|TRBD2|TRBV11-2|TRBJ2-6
TGTGCCAGCAGCTCAACTACGGGGGGGACTGGGGCCAACGTCCTGACTTTC
CASSSTTGGTGANVLTF
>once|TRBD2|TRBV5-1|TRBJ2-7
TGCGCCAGCAGCCGCGGGGGGGTCCCCTACGAGCAGTACTTC
CASSRGGVPYEQYF
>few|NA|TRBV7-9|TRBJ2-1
TGTGCCAGCAGCTTCCCCGGGTTCCCCGAGCAGTTCTTC
CASSFPGFPEQFF
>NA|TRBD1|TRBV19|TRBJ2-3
TGTGCCAGTAGTGTAGACAGGGGGAGTCATACGCAGTATTTT
CASSVDRGSHTQYF
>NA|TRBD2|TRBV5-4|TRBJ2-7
TGTGCCAGCAGCCGTAGCGGGAGCTCCTACGAGCAGTACTTC
CASSRSGSSYEQYF
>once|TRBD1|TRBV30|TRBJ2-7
TGTGCCTGCACCCCGGGACAGCGAAACGAGCAGTACTTC
CACTPGQRNEQYF
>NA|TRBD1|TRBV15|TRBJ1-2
TGTGCCACCAGCACAGGACAGGGCAACTATGGCTACACCTTC
CATSTGQGNYGYTF
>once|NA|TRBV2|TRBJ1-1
TGTGCCAGCAGTGCGGAGGAGAAACTGAACACTGAAGCTTTCTTT
CASSAEEKLNTEAFF
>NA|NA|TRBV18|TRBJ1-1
TGTGCCAGCTCACCAATGACAGTTGAAGCTTTCTTT
CASSPMTVEAFF
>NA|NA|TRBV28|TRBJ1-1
TGTGCCAGCAGTTGGGGGGGGCGCGGTATGAACACTGAAGCTTTCTTT
CASSWGGRGMNTEAFF
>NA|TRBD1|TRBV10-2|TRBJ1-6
TGCGCCAGCAGTGATAACAGGGGTGATTCACCCCTCCACTTT
CASSDNRGDSPLHF